The 7 T cell receptor beta chains below all came from one sample that was sequenced in a study of T cells in Graves' hyperthyroidism and ophthalmopathy. The investigators amplified TCR beta CDR3 regions from RNA transcripts. In the first-round RT-PCR of the TCR CDR3, the HTBI primer set was used. Via MiXCR, TCRdb re-called the multiplex PCR reads, giving one row per CDR3 protein. Of under 300,000 distinct CDR3 sequences in the sample, 13% to 15% were seen once. The sample consisted of blood. Every receptor here comes from a woman aged 40 to 50 with Graves' hyperthyroidism that later progressed to Graves' ophthalmopathy.

This clonotype has a count of ten or more. The chain carries TRBV2 and TRBJ1-3, with TRBD1 identical over 9 bases. Germline V gives CDR1 SNHLY, CDR2 FYNNEI. V trimming: 5 bases; J trimming: 4 bases; junction bases outside the gene matches: 9. The CDR3 contains 16 residues. The CDR3 protein is CASSTGTGSKGNTIYF. CDR3 nucleotides: TGTGCCAGCAGTACCGGGACAGGGTCAAAAGGAAACACCATATATTTT.

Many counts were recorded for this clonotype. The V call is TRBV6-1, the J call TRBJ2-2; TRBD1 agrees at 7 bases. Germline CDR1 reads MNHNS; CDR2 reads SASEGT. There are 15 residues in the CDR3. Unmatched junction bases numbered 4, after V lost 1 base and J lost 5 bases. The CDR3 spells CASSEEGGGTGELFF. CDR3 DNA: TGTGCCAGCAGTGAAGAAGGGGGCGGGACCGGGGAGCTGTTTTTT.

This clonotype was observed a single time. The rearrangement links TRBV19 to TRBJ1-1; D might be TRBD1 (5 bases). The CDR3 is 13 amino acids. Trimming cost V 3 bases and J 6 bases, with 11 bases left between them. Looked up from germline, CDR1 is LNHDA and CDR2 is SQIVND (reference sequence). In DNA, the CDR3 is TGTGCCAGTAGTATTGGCAGGGTCGCTGAAGCTTTCTTT. This gives the protein CASSIGRVAEAFF.

At least ten counts were recorded for this clonotype. The rearrangement joins TRBV20-1 to TRBJ2-7; D is ambiguous. Germline V gives CDR1 DFQATT, CDR2 SNEGSKA (reference sequence). The length of the CDR3 is 11 residues. Trimming removed 5 bases from V and 4 bases from J, with 9 bases in between. CDR3 coding DNA: TGCAGTGCTCCCGACTGGTACGAGCAGTACTTC. It encodes CSAPDWYEQYF.

This clonotype was counted many times. The chain combines TRBV4-1 with TRBJ2-3, with TRBD1 identical over 10 bases. CDR3 length: 15 amino acids. CDR1 is MGHRA, CDR2 YSYEKL, per germline. V dropped 1 base and J dropped 6; count of bases not matched to a gene: 4. The CDR3 loop reads CASSQGQGARDTQYF. DNA of the CDR3: TGCGCCAGCAGCCAAGGACAGGGGGCGAGGGATACGCAGTATTTT.

V and J are TRBV5-1 and TRBJ2-5; 9 positions agree with TRBD1. Trimming removed 1 base from V and 4 bases from J; junction bases left unmatched: 5. The length of the CDR3 is 15 residues. Looked up from germline, CDR1 is SGHRS and CDR2 is YFSETQ. For the CDR3, the DNA is TGCGCCAGCAGCTTGCTGGGACAGGGTCGAGAGACCCAGTACTTC. Translated, it gives CASSLLGQGRETQYF. Full variable domain (rest looked up from reference TRBV5-1 and TRBJ2-5): KAGVTQTPRYLIKTRGQQVTLSCSPISGHRSVSWYQQTPGQGLQFLFEYFSETQRNKGNFPGRFSGRQFSNSRSEMNVSTLELGDSALYLCASSLLGQGRETQYFGPGTRLLVL.

V is TRBV20-1 and J is TRBJ2-3; 7 nucleotides agree with TRBD2. This CDR3 spans 15 amino acids. Trimming removed 0 bases from V and 3 bases from J; junction bases left unmatched: 6. From germline, CDR1 is DFQATT and CDR2 SNEGSKA (reference sequence). The CDR3 region is CSARDLSGVTDTQYF. The CDR3 region has the DNA TGCAGTGCTAGAGATCTGAGCGGGGTAACAGATACGCAGTATTTT.